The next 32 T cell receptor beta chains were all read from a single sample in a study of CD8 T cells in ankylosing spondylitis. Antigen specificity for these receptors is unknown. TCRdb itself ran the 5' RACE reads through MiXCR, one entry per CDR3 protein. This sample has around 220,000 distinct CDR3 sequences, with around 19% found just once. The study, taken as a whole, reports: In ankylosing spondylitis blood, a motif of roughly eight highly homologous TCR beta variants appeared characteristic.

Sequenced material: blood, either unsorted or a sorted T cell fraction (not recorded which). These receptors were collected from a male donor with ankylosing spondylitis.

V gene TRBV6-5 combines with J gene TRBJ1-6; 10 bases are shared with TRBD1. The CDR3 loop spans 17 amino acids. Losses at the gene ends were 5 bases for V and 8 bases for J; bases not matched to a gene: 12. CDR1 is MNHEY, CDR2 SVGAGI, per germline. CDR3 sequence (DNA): TGTGCCAGCAGTAACCTGGGACAGGGGAGACGAGATTCACCCCTCCACTTT. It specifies CASSNLGQGRRDSPLHF.

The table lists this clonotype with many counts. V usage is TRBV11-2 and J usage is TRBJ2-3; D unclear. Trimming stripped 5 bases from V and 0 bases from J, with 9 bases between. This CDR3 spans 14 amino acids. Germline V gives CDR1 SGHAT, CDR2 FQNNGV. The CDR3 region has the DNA TGTGCCAGCAGCCCTCCGTCGAGCACAGATACGCAGTATTTT. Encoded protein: CASSPPSSTDTQYF.

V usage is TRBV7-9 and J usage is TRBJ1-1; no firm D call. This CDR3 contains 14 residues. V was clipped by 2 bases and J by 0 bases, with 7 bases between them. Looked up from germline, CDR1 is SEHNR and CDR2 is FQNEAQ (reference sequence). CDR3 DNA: TGTGCCAGCAGCTTACCACAAATGAACACTGAAGCTTTCTTT. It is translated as CASSLPQMNTEAFF. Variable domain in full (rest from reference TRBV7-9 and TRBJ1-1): DTGVSQNPRHKITKRGQNVTFRCDPISEHNRLYWYRQTLGQGPEFLTYFQNEAQLEKSRLLSDRFSAERPKGSFSTLEIQRTEQGDSAMYLCASSLPQMNTEAFFGQGTRLTVV.

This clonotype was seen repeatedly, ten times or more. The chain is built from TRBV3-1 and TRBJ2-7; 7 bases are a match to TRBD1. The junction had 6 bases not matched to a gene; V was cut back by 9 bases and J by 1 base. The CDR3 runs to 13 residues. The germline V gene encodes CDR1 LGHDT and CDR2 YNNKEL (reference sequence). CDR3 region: CASGDSPSYEQYF. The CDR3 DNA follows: TGTGCCAGTGGGGACAGCCCTTCCTACGAGCAGTACTTC.

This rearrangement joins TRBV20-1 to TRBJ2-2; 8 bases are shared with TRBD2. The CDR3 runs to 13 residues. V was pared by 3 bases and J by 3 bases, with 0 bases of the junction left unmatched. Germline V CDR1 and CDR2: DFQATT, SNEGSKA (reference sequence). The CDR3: CSASGGDTGELFF. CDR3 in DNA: TGCAGTGCTAGCGGGGGGGACACCGGGGAGCTGTTTTTT.

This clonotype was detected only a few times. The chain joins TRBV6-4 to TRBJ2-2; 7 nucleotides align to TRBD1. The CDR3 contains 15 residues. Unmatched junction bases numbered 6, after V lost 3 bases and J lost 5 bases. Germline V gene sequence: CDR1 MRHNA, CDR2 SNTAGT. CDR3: CASSDNRGDTGELFF. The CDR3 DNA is TGTGCCAGCAGTGATAACAGGGGTGATACCGGGGAGCTGTTTTTT.

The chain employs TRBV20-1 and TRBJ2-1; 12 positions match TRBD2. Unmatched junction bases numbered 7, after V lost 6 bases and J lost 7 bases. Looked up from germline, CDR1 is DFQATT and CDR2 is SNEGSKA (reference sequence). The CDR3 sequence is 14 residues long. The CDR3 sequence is CSAGTSGGRNEQFF. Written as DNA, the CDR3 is TGCAGTGCGGGAACTAGCGGGGGGAGGAATGAGCAGTTCTTC.

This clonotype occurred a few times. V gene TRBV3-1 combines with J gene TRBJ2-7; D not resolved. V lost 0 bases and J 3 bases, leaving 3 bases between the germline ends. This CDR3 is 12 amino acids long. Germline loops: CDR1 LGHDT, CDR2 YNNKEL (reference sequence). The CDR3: CASSQEDYEQYF. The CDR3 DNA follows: TGTGCCAGCAGCCAAGAAGACTACGAGCAGTACTTC.

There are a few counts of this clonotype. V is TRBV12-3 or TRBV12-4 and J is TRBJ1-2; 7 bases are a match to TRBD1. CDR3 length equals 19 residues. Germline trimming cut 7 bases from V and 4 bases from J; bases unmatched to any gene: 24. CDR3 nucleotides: TGTGCCAGCATTATTCTGGGGACAGCGATGGGAACGGGGTCCTATGGCTACACCTTC. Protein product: CASIILGTAMGTGSYGYTF.

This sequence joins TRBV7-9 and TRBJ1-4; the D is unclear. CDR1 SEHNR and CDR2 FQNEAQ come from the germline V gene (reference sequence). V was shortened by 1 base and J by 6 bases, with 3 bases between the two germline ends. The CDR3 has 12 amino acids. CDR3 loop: CASSLEDEKLFF. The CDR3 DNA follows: TGTGCCAGCAGCTTAGAGGATGAAAAACTGTTTTTT.

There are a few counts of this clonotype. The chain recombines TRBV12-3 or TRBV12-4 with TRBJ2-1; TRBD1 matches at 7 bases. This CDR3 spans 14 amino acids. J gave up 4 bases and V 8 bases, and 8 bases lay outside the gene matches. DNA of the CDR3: TGTGCCAGCGCCCCCGGGACAGTTTACAATGAGCAGTTCTTC. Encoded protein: CASAPGTVYNEQFF.

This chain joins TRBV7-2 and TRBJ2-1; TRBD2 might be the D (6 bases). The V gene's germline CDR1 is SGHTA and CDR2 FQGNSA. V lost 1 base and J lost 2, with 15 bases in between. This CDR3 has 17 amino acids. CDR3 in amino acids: CASSLGAGGRTYNEQFF. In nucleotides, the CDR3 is TGTGCCAGCAGCTTAGGAGCGGGTGGGAGGACCTACAATGAGCAGTTCTTC.

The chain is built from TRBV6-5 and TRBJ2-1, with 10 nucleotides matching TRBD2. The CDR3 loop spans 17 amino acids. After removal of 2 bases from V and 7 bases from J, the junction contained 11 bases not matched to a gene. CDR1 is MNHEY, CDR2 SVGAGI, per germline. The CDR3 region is CASSYLLAGEKFNEQFF. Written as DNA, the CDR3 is TGTGCCAGCAGTTACCTCCTAGCGGGGGAAAAATTTAATGAGCAGTTCTTC.

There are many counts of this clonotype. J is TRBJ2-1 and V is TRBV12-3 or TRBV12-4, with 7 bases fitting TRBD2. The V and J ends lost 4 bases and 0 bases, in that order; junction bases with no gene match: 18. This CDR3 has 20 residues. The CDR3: CASSSPQQVAWGGSYNEQFF. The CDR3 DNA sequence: TGTGCCAGCAGTTCCCCCCAACAGGTGGCTTGGGGGGGCTCCTACAATGAGCAGTTCTTC.

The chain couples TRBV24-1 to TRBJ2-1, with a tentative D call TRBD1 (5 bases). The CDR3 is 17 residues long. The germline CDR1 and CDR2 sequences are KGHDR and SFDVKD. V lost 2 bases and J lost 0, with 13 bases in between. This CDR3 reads CATSDYTGSGSYNEQFF. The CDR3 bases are TGTGCCACCAGTGATTATACAGGCAGTGGCTCCTACAATGAGCAGTTCTTC.

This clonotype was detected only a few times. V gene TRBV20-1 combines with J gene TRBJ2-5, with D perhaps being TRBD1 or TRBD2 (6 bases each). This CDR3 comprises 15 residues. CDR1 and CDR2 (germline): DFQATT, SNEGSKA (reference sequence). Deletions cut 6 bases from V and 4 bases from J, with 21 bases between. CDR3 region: CSALWGAVGLETQYF. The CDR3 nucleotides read TGCAGTGCCCTTTGGGGGGCGGTGGGTTTAGAGACCCAGTACTTC.

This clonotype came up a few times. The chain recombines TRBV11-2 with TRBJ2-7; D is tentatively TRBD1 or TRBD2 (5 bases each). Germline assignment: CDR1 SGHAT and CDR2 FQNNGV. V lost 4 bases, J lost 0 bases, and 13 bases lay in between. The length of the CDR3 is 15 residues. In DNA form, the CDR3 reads TGTGCCAGCAGCTGGGGGACGAGTACCTCCTACGAGCAGTACTTC. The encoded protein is CASSWGTSTSYEQYF.

The CDR3 bases are TGTGCCAGCAGCTCGACAGGGACAATATTACAAGAGACCCAGTACTTC. Translation gives CASSSTGTILQETQYF. The chain is built from TRBV11-2 and TRBJ2-5; 7 nucleotides agree with TRBD1. There are 16 residues in the CDR3. V was clipped by 4 bases and J by 2 bases; unmatched bases: 10. From germline, CDR1 is SGHAT and CDR2 FQNNGV.

The CDR3 spells CASSVAGQETQYF. The CDR3, as DNA: TGTGCCAGCAGCGTAGCTGGGCAAGAGACCCAGTACTTC. The gene calls are TRBV9 and TRBJ2-5, with no clear D. Trimming took 0 bases from V and 2 from J, leaving 5 bases between them. This CDR3 spans 13 amino acids. The germline V gene has CDR1 SGDLS and CDR2 YYNGEE.

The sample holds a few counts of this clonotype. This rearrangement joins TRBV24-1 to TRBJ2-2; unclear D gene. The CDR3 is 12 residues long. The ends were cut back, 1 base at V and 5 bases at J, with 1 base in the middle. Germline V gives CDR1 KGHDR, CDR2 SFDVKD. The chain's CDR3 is CATSDFTGELFF. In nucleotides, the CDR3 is TGTGCCACCAGTGATTTTACCGGGGAGCTGTTTTTT.

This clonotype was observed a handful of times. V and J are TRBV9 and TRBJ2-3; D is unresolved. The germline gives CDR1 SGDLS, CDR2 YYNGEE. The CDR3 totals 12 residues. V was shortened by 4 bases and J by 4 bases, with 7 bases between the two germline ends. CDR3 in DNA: TGTGCCAGCAGCACCGTGGCAGATACGCAGTATTTT. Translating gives CASSTVADTQYF.

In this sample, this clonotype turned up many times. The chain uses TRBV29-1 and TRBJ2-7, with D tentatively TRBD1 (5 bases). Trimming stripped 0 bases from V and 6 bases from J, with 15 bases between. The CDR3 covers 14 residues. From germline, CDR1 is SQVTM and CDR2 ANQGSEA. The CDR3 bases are TGCAGCGTTGAAGATCTGGGGCAGGGAAGCGAGCAGTACTTC. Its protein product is CSVEDLGQGSEQYF.

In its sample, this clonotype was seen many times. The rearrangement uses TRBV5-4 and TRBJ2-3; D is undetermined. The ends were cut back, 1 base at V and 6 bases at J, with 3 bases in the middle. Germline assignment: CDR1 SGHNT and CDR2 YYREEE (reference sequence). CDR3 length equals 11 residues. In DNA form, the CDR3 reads TGTGCCAGCAGCTTGTTGGATACGCAGTATTTT. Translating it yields CASSLLDTQYF.

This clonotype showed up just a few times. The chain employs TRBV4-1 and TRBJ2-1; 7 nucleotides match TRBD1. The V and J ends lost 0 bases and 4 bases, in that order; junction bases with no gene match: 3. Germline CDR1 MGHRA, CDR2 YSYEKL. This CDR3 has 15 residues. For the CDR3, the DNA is TGCGCCAGCAGCCAAGATGGGACAGAGTACAATGAGCAGTTCTTC. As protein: CASSQDGTEYNEQFF.

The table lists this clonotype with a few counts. CDR3 sequence (DNA): TGCAGCCAGGGGGAGTACTACGAGCAGTACTTC. Translation gives CSQGEYYEQYF. The V call is TRBV20-1, the J call TRBJ2-7, with TRBD1 matching 7 bases. CDR3 length equals 11 residues. Germline CDR1 DFQATT, CDR2 SNEGSKA (reference sequence).

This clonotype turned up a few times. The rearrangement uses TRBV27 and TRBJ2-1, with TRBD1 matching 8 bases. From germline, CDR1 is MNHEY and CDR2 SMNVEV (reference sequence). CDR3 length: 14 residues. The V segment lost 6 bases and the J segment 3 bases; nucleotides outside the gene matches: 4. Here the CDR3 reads CASSPGGGYNEQFF. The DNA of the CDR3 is TGTGCCAGCAGCCCAGGGGGCGGCTACAATGAGCAGTTCTTC.

The CDR3 spells CATSRDGQYDTEAFF. Written as DNA, the CDR3 is TGTGCCACCAGCAGAGACGGGCAGTATGACACTGAAGCTTTCTTT. V is TRBV15 and J is TRBJ1-1; D uncertain. Between the trimmed V and J ends, which lost 0 bases and 3 bases, there was a span of 11 bases. Germline V CDR1 and CDR2: LNHNV, YYDKDF (reference sequence). CDR3 length: 15 residues.

CDR3: CASSQEWGSQPQHF. CDR3 sequence (DNA): TGCGCCAGCAGCCAAGAATGGGGTTCTCAGCCCCAGCATTTT. V is TRBV4-1 and J is TRBJ1-5; D not certain. Trimming took 0 bases from V and 6 from J, leaving 9 bases between them. The CDR3 covers 14 residues. Germline assignment: CDR1 MGHRA and CDR2 YSYEKL.

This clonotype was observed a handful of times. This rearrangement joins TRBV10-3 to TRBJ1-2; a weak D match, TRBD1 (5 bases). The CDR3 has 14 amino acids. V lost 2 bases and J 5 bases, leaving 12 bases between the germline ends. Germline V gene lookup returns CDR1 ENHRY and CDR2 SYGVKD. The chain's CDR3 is CAISEQTWGYGYTF. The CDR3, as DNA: TGTGCCATCAGTGAGCAGACCTGGGGGTATGGCTACACCTTC.

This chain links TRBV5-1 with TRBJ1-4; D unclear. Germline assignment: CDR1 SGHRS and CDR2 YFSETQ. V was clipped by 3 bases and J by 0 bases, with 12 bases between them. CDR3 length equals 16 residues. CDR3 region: CASSYYPWTTNEKLFF. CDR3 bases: TGCGCCAGCAGCTACTACCCCTGGACAACTAATGAAAAACTGTTTTTT.

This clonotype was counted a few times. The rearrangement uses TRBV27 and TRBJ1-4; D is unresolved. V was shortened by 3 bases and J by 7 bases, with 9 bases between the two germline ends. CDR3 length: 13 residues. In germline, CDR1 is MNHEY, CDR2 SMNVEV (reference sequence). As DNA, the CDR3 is TGTGCCAGCAGTTTGGCGCCTCCTGAAAAACTGTTTTTT. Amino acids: CASSLAPPEKLFF.

CDR3 sequence: CASSLDSSGYNEQFF. CDR3 sequence (DNA): TGCGCCAGCAGCTTGGATTCTAGCGGCTACAATGAGCAGTTCTTC. The rearrangement uses TRBV5-1 and TRBJ2-1, with 7 nucleotides matching TRBD2. This CDR3 is built from 15 residues. In germline, CDR1 is SGHRS, CDR2 YFSETQ. Trimming cost V 0 bases and J 3 bases; bases outside gene matches: 3.